Given below is one T cell receptor (beta chain) in context. Its antigen is unidentified. This entry comes from a study of cytomegalovirus exposure and HLA in healthy donors. Looking at the study overall: In a later analysis, it was reported that the roughly 120 validation repertoires had been produced on the same platform as the 550 to 700 repertoires belonging to the first cohort.

Using immunoSEQ multiplex PCR, the repertoire was profiled, and TCRdb retains in-frame clones only, with some absent. This table holds over 150,000 clones, around 85% found once. Study results and limitations: Rarity characterized most TCR sequences, yet some public TCRs appeared in many donors. 164 TCR beta chains were listed as cytomegalovirus-associated.

J gave up 4 bases and V 3 bases, and 6 bases lay outside the gene matches. This CDR3 has 14 residues. Per the germline V gene, CDR1 is LNHDA and CDR2 is SQIVND (reference sequence). The material sequenced was PBMCs. The chain employs TRBV19 and TRBJ2-7, with 7 bases aligning to TRBD1. This TCR derives from a man between 18 and 29 years old in good health and CMV-seropositive. CDR3: CASSMRQGEYEQYF. The CDR3 nucleotides are TGTGCCAGTAGTATGAGGCAGGGGGAATACGAGCAGTACTTC.